This T cell receptor beta chain is from a study of Graves' ophthalmopathy and Graves' hyperthyroidism. Each hyperthyroidism patient was newly diagnosed, with under 2 months' duration, and aged 18 to 65. It was from about 9.1 ml of fresh peripheral blood that the PBMCs came. Study-wide results and caveats: Both a roughly 70% sensitivity and an approximately 74% specificity characterized the model's predictions of ophthalmopathy progression. Ophthalmopathy could be told apart from stable hyperthyroidism by a 13-signature model (around 90% sensitivity, roughly 80% specificity).

RNA transcripts were the template, and TCR beta CDR3 regions were amplified from them. HTBI primers primed a first-round RT-PCR, and a second-round multiplex PCR followed. MiXCR was run by TCRdb on the multiplex PCR reads, yielding one entry per CDR3 protein. Here the sample spans a few hundred thousand distinct CDR3 sequences, about 18% being singletons. Points on this clonotype: The antigen remains unidentified.

Between the trimmed V and J ends, which lost 3 bases and 2 bases, there was a span of 8 bases. Germline-derived CDR1 and CDR2 are DFQATT and SNEGSKA (reference sequence). This CDR3 contains 12 residues. The clonotype comes from an adult woman with stable Graves' hyperthyroidism. Sequencing was performed on peripheral blood. This chain uses TRBV20-1 with TRBJ2-7; no reliable D call. CDR3 loop: CSASAIPYEQYF. CDR3 DNA sequence: TGCAGTGCTAGTGCAATCCCCTACGAGCAGTACTTC.